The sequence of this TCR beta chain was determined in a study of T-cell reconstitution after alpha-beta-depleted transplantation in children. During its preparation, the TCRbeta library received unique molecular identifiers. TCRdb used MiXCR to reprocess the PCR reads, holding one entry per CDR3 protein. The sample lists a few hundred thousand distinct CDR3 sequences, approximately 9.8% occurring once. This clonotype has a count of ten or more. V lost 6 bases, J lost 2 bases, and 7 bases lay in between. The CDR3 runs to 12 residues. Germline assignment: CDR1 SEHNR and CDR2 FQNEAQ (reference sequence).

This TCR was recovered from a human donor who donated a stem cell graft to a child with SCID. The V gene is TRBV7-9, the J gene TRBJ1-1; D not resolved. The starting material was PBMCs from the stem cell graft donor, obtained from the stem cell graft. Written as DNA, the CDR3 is TGTGCCAGCAGGCGACTAAACACTGAAGCTTTCTTT. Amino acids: CASRRLNTEAFF.